This T cell receptor beta chain was obtained from a study of cytomegalovirus exposure and HLA in healthy donors. Study-level results: Rare TCR sequences predominated, though certain public TCRs were found in many donors. An Asian-associated ancestry cluster reportedly showed fewer N-insertions than the roughly 600-donor mean in a later analysis. Cytomegalovirus-associated status was assigned to 164 TCR beta chains.

PCR used 60 Vbeta primers and 13 Jbeta primers. Data came from immunoSEQ multiplex PCR; TCRdb stores just in-frame clones and leaves some out. Of around 130,000 clones listed, less than 80% were seen once; the top ten hold 6.6%. V lost 3 bases and J lost 2, with 16 bases in between. This CDR3 comprises 16 residues. The germline V gene encodes CDR1 SEHNR and CDR2 FQNEAQ (reference sequence). Turning to this clone: Its specificity is unknown.

The chain links TRBV7-9 to TRBJ2-5, with D tentatively TRBD1 (6 bases). The clonotype comes from a man aged 35-49 years in good health and CMV-seropositive. The sample was PBMCs. CDR3 region: CASSFGTTGSQETQYF. The CDR3 DNA reads as TGTGCCAGCAGCTTCGGCACAACAGGGTCGCAAGAGACCCAGTACTTC.